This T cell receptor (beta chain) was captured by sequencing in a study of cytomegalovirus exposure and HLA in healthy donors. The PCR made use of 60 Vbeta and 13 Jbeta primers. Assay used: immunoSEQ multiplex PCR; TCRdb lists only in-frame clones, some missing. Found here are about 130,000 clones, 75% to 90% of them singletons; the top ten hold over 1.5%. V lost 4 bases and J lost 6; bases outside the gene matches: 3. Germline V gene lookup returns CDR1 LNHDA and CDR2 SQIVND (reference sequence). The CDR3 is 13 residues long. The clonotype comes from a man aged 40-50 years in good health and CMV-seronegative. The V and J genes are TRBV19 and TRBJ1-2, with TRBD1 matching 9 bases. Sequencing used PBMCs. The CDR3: CASSRTGVNGYTF. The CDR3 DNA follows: TGTGCCAGTAGTAGGACAGGGGTGAATGGCTACACCTTC.